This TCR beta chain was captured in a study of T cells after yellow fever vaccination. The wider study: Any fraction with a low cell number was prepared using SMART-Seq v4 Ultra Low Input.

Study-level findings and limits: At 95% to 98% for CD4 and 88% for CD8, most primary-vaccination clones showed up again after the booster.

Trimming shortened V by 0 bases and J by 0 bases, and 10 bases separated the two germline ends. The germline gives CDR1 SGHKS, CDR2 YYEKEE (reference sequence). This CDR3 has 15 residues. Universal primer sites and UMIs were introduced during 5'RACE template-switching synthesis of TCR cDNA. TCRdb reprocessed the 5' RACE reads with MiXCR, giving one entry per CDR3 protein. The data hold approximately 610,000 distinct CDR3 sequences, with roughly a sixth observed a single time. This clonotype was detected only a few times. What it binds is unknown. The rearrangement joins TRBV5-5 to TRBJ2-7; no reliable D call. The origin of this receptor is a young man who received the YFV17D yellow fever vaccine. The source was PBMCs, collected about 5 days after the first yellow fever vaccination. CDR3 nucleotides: TGTGCCAGCAGCTTGGTTGCTGCCCTCTCCTACGAGCAGTACTTC. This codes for CASSLVAALSYEQYF. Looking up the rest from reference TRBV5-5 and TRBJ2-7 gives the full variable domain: DAGVTQSPTHLIKTRGQQVTLRCSPISGHKSVSWYQQVLGQGPQFIFQYYEKEERGRGNFPDRFSARQFPNYSSELNVNALLLGDSALYLCASSLVAALSYEQYFGPGTRLTVT.